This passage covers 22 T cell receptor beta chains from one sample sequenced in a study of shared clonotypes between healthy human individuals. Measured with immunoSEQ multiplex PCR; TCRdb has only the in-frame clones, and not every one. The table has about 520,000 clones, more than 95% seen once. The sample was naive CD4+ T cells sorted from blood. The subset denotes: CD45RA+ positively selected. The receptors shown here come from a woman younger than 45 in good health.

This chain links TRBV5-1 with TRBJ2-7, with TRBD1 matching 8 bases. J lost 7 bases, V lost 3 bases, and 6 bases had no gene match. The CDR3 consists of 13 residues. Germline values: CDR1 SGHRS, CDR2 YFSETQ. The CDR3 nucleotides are TGCGCCAGCAGCTACTATCAGGGGGCAGAGCAGTACTTC. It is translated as CASSYYQGAEQYF.

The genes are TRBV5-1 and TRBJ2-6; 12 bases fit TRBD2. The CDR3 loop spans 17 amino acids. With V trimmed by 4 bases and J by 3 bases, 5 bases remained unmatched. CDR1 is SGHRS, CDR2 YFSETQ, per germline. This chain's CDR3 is CASSQTSGRIGANVLTF. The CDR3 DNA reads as TGCGCCAGCAGCCAGACTAGCGGGAGAATTGGGGCCAACGTCCTGACTTTC.

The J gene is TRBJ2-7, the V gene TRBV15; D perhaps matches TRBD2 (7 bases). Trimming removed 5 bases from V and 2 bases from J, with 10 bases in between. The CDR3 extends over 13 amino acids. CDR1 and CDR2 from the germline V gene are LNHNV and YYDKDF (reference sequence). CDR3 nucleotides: TGTGCCACCAGCGGGGGGGGCCCCTACGAGCAGTACTTC. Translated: CATSGGGPYEQYF.

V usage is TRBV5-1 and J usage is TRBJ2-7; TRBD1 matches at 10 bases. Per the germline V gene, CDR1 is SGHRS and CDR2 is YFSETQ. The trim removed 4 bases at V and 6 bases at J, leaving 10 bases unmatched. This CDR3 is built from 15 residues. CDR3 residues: CASSRQGQGFSEQYF. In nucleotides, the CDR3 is TGCGCCAGCAGCCGCCAGGGACAGGGGTTTTCCGAGCAGTACTTC.

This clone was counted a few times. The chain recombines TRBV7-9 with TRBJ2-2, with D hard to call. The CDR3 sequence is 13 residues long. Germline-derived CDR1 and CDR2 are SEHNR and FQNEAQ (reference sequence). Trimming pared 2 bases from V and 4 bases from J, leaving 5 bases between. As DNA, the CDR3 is TGTGCCAGCAGCTTAAGTGGCACCGGGGAGCTGTTTTTT. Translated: CASSLSGTGELFF. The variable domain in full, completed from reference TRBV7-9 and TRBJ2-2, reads DTGVSQNPRHKITKRGQNVTFRCDPISEHNRLYWYRQTLGQGPEFLTYFQNEAQLEKSRLLSDRFSAERPKGSFSTLEIQRTEQGDSAMYLCASSLSGTGELFFGEGSRLTVL.

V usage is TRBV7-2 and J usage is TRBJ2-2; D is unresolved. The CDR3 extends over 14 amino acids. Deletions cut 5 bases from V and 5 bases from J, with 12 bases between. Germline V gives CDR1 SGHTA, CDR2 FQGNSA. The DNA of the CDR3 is TGTGCCAGCAGCCTACTTGACCAGACCGGGGAGCTGTTTTTT. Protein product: CASSLLDQTGELFF.

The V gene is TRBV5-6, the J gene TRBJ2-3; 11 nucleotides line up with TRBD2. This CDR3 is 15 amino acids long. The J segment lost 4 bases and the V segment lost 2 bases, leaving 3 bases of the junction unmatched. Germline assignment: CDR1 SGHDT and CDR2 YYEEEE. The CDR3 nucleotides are TGTGCCAGCAGCTTACTAGCGGGAGTACCAGATACGCAGTATTTT. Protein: CASSLLAGVPDTQYF.

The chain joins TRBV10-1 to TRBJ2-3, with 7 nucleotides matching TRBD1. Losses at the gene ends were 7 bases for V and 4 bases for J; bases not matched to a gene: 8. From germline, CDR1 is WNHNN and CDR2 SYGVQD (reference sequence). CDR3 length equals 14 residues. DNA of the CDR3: TGCGCCAGCACGTTTCCACAGGGGCCAGATACGCAGTATTTT. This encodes CASTFPQGPDTQYF.

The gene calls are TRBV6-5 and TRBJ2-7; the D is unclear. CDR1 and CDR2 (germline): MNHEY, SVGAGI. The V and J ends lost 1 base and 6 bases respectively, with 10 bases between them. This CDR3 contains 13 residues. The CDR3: CASSYFHGGEQYF. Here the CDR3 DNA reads TGTGCCAGCAGTTACTTTCATGGCGGCGAGCAGTACTTC.

This chain's CDR3 is CASSLDRLHSGNTIYF. The CDR3 bases are TGCGCCAGCAGCCTTGACAGGTTGCACTCTGGAAACACCATATATTTT. The rearrangement joins TRBV5-1 to TRBJ1-3, with D possibly being TRBD1 (6 bases). The CDR3 totals 16 residues. V was pared by 4 bases and J by 0 bases, with 14 bases between. Germline values: CDR1 SGHRS, CDR2 YFSETQ.

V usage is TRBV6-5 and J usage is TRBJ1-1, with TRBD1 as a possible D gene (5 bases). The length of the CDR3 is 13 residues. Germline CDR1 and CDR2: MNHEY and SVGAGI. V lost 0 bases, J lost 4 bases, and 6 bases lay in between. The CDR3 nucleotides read TGTGCCAGCAGTTACTCAGGGGTCACTGAAGCTTTCTTT. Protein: CASSYSGVTEAFF.

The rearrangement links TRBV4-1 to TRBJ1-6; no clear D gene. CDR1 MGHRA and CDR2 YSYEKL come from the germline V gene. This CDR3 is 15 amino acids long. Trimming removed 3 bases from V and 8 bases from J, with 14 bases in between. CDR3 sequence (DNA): TGCGCCAGCAGCCACGCGACAAAGTATGATTCACCCCTCCACTTT. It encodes CASSHATKYDSPLHF.

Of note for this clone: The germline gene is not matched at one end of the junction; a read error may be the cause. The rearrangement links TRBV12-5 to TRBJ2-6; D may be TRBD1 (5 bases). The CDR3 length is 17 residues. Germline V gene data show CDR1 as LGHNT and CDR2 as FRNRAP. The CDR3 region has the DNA TGTGCTAGTGGTGGGCCTCAAGGACAAAGTCGGGCCAACGTCCTTACTTTC. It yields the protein CASGGPQGQSRANVLTF.

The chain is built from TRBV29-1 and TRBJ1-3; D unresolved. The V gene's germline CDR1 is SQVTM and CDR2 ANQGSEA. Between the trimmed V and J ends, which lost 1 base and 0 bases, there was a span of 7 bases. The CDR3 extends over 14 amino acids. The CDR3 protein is CSVEAAGSGNTIYF. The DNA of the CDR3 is TGCAGCGTTGAAGCCGCGGGCTCTGGAAACACCATATATTTT.

The CDR3 DNA reads TGTGCCAGCAGACCCGTGAACACTGAAGCTTTCTTT. Amino acid sequence: CASRPVNTEAFF. The chain is built from TRBV28 and TRBJ1-1; D unresolved. The CDR3 contains 12 residues. V lost 6 bases, J lost 0 bases, and 5 bases lay in between. Germline V gene sequence: CDR1 MDHEN, CDR2 SYDVKM.

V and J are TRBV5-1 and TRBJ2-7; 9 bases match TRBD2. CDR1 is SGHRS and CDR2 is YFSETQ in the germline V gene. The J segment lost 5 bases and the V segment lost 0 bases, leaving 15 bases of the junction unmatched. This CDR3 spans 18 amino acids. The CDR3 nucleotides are TGCGCCAGCAGCTTGGAACTGGGGACTAGCCTGGGCTTCAACGAGCAGTACTTC. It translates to CASSLELGTSLGFNEQYF.

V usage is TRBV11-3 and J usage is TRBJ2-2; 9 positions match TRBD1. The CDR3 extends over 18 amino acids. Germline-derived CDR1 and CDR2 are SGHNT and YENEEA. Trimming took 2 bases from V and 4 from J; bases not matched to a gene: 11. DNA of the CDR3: TGTGCCAGCAGCTTAAGTATGGTGGGACAGGGATTCACCGGGGAGCTGTTTTTT. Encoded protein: CASSLSMVGQGFTGELFF.

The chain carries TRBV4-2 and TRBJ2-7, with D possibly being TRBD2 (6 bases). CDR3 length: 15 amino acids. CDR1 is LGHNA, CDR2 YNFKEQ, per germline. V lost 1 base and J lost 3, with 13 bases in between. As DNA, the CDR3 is TGTGCCAGCAGCCAAGGTAGCGGACCGTACTACGAGCAGTACTTC. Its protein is CASSQGSGPYYEQYF.

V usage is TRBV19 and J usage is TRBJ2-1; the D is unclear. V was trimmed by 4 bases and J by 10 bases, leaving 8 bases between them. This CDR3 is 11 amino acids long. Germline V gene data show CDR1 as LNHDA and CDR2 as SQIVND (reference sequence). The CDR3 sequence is CASSRLGEQFF. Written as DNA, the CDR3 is TGTGCCAGTAGTAGACTGGGGGAGCAGTTCTTC.

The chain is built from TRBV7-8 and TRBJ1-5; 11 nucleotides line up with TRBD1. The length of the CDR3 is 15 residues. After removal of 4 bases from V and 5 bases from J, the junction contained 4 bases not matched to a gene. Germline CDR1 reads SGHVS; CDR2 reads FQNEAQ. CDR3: CASSYGQGAYQPQHF. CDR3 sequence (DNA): TGTGCCAGCAGCTACGGACAGGGGGCCTATCAGCCCCAGCATTTT.

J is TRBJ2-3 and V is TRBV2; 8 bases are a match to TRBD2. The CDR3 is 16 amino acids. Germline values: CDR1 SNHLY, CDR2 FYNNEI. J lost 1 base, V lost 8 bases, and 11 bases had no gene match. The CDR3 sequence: CASGADGGAGTDTQYF. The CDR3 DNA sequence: TGTGCCAGCGGGGCTGACGGGGGGGCAGGCACAGATACGCAGTATTTT. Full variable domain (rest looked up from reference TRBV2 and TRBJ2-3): EPEVTQTPSHQVTQMGQEVILRCVPISNHLYFYWYRQILGQKVEFLVSFYNNEISEKSEIFDDQFSVERPDGSNFTLKIRSTKLEDSAMYFCASGADGGAGTDTQYFGPGTRLTVL.

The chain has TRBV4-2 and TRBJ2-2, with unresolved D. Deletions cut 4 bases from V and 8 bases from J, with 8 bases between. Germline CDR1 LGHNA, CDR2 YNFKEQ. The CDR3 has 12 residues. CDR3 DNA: TGTGCCAGCAGCCGTTCAACGGGGGAGCTGTTTTTT. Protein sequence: CASSRSTGELFF.